This entry describes one T cell receptor beta chain. Its specificity is unknown. The source of the sample is a study of a mutant IDH1 vaccine in newly diagnosed glioma. Across the study: Of the patients given treatment, 62.5% were male and 37.5% were female, and a mean age of around 38 years was recorded. Patients got radiotherapy, temozolomide, or both beforehand, and most got both. Points from the study as a whole: Apparently unrelated to pseudoprogression were changes in the top peripheral T cell clonotypes.

Time point given: baseline, week 1 (first vaccination visit). Treatment here: pre-vaccination baseline after standard-of-care therapy. The repertoire was sequenced with immunoSEQ multiplex PCR; TCRdb's copy has only in-frame clones and lacks some. The sample has under 65,000 clones, over 65% seen once. Germline values: CDR1 WSHSY, CDR2 SAAADI. CDR3 size: 16 residues. V lost 1 base and J lost 2; bases outside the gene matches: 3. The receptor was derived from a woman between 40 and 55 years old with glioma. The chain couples TRBV10-2 to TRBJ1-5, with 9 bases lining up with TRBD1. Sequencing was performed on PBMCs, taken from a glioma patient treated with radiotherapy, temozolomide or both. The CDR3 region is CASSEWTGVGNQPQHF. CDR3 nucleotides: TGCGCCAGCAGTGAGTGGACAGGGGTGGGCAATCAGCCCCAGCATTTT.